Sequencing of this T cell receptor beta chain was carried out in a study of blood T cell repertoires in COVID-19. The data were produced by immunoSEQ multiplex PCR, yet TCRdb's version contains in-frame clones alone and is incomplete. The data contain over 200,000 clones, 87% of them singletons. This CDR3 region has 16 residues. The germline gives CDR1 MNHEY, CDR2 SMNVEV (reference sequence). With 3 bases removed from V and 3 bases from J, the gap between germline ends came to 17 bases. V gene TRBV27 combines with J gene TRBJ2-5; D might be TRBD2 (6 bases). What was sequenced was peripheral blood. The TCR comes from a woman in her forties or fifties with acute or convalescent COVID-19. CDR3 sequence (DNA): TGTGCCAGCAGTTTCCACCCCGGGACTGAGAAAGAGACCCAGTACTTC. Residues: CASSFHPGTEKETQYF.